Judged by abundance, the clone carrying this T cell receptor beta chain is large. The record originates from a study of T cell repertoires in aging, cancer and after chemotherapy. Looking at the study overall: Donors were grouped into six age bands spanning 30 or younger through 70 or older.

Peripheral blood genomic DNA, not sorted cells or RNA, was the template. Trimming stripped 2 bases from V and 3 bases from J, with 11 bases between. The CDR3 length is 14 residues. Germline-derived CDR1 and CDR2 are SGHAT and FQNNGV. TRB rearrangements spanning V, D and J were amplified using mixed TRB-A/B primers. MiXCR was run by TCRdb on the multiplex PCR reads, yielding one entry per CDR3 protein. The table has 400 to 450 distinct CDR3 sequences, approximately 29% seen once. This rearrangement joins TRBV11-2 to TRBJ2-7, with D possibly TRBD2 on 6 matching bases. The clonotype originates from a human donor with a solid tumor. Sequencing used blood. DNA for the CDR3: TGTGCCAGCAGCTTATACGGGAGCAGCTACGAGCAGTACTTC. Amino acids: CASSLYGSSYEQYF. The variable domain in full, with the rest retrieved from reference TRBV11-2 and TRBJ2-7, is EAGVAQSPRYKIIEKRQSVAFWCNPISGHATLYWYQQILGQGPKLLIQFQNNGVVDDSQLPKDRFSAERLKGVDSTLKIQPAKLEDSAVYLCASSLYGSSYEQYFGPGTRLTVT.